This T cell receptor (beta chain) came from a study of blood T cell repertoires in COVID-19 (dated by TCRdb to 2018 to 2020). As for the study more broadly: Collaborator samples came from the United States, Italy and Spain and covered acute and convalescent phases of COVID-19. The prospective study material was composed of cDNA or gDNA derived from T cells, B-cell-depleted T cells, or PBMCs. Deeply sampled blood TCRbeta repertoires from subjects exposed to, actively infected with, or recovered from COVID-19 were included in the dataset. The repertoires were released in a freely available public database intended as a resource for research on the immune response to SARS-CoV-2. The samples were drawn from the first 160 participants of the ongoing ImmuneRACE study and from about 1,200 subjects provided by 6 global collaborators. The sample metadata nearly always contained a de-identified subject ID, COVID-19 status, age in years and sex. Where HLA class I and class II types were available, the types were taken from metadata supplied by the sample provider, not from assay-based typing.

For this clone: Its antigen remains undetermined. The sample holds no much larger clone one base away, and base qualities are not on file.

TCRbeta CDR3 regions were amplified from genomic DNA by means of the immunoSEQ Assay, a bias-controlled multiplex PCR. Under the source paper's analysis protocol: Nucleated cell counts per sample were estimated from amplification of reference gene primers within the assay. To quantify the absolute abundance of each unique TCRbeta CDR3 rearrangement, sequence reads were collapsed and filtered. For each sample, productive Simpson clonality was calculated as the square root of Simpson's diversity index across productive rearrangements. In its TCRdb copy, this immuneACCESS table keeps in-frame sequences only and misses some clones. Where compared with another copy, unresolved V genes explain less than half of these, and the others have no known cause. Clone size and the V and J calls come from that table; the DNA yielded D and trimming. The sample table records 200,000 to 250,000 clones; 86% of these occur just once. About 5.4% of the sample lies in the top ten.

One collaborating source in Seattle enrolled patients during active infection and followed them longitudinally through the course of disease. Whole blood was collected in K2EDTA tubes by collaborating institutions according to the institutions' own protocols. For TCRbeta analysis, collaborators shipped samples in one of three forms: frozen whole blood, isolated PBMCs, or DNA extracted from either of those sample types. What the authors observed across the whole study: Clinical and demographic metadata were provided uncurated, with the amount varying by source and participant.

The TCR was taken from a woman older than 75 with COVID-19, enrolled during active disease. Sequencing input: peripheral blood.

The nucleotides read TGTGCCAGCAATACACCCAACACGAGGCCCCCTGGAGATCAGCCCCAGCATTTT. Translation gives CASNTPNTRPPGDQPQHF. The V gene is TRBV11-2 and the J gene is TRBJ1-5, with no confident D gene call. Its CDR3 holds 18 amino acids, cysteine through phenylalanine. The only DNA kept is the CDR3, 54 bases in frame from the first base. Taken from the germline V gene, the CDR1 and CDR2 loops are SGHAT and FQNNGV. The germline ends are 27 bases apart after V is trimmed by 7 bases and J by 5 bases.